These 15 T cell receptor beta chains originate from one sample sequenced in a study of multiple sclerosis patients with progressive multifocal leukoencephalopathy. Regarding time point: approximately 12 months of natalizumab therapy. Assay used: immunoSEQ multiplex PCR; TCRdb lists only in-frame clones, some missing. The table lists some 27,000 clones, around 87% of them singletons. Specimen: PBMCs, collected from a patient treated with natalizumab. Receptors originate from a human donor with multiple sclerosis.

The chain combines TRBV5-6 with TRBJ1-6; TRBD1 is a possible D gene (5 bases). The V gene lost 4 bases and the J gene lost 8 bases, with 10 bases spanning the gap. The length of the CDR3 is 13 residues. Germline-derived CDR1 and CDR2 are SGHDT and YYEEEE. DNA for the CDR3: TGTGCCAGCAGCGCGACCAGGGATTCACCCCTCCACTTT. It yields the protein CASSATRDSPLHF.

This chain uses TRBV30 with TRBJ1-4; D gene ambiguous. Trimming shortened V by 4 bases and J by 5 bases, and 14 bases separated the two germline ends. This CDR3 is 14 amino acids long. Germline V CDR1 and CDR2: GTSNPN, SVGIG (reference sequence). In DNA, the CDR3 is TGTGCCTGGAAGGCCGAGACACTGAATGAAAAACTGTTTTTT. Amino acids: CAWKAETLNEKLFF.

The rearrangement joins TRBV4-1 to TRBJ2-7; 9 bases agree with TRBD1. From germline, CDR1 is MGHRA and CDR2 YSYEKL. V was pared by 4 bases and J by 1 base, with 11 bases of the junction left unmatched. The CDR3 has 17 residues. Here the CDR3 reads CASSPGQGIIRSYEQYF. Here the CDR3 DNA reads TGCGCCAGCAGCCCGGGACAGGGTATCATCAGGTCCTACGAGCAGTACTTC.

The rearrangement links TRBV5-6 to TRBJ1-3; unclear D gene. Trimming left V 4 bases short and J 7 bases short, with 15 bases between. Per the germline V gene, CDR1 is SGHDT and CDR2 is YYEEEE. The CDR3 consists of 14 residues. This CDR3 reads CASSPPPGGNTIYF. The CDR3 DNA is TGTGCCAGCAGCCCACCCCCAGGTGGGAACACCATATATTTT. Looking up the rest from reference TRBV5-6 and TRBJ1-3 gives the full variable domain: DAGVTQSPTHLIKTRGQQVTLRCSPKSGHDTVSWYQQALGQGPQFIFQYYEEEERQRGNFPDRFSGHQFPNYSSELNVNALLLGDSALYLCASSPPPGGNTIYFGEGSWLTVV.

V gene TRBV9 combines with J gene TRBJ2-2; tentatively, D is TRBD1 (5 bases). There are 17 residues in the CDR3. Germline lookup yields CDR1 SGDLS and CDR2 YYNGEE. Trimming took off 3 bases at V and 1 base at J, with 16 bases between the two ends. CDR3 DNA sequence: TGTGCCAGCAGCGCGAATACGTACAGGAGGAACACCGGGGAGCTGTTTTTT. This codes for CASSANTYRRNTGELFF.

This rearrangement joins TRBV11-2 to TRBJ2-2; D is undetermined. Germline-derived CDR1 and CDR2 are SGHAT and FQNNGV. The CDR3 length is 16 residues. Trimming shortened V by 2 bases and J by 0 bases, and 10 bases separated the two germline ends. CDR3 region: CASSLNGQANTGELFF. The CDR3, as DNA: TGTGCCAGCAGCTTAAACGGCCAGGCGAACACCGGGGAGCTGTTTTTT.

The chain's CDR3 is CASSLMGETEAFF. CDR3 sequence (DNA): TGCGCCAGCAGCTTAATGGGGGAGACTGAAGCTTTCTTT. This chain links TRBV5-1 with TRBJ1-1, with D tentatively TRBD1 (5 bases). CDR1 and CDR2 from the germline V gene are SGHRS and YFSETQ. The CDR3 covers 13 residues. V lost 2 bases and J lost 5, with 10 bases in between.

CDR3 nucleotides: TGTGCCAGCAGCTTAGCGGCATCCGAGCCGAACACCGGGGAGCTGTTTTTT. This translates into CASSLAASEPNTGELFF. V and J are TRBV7-6 and TRBJ2-2; no definite D call. Trimming took off 0 bases at V and 0 bases at J, with 11 bases between the two ends. The V gene's germline CDR1 is SGHVS and CDR2 FNYEAQ. The CDR3 contains 17 residues.

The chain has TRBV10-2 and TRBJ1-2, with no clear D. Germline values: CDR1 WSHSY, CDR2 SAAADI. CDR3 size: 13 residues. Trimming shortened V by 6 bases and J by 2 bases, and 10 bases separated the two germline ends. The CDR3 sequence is CASSADTNYGYTF. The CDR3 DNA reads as TGCGCCAGCAGCGCCGACACCAACTATGGCTACACCTTC.

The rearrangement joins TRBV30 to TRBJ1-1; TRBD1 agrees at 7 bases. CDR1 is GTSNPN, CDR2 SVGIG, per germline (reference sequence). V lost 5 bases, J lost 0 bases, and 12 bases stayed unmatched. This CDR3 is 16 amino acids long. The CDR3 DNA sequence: TGTGCCTGGGCGGGACAGTGGAACCTTATGAACACTGAAGCTTTCTTT. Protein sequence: CAWAGQWNLMNTEAFF. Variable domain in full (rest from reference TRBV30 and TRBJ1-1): SQTIHQWPATLVQPVGSPLSLECTVEGTSNPNLYWYRQAAGRGLQLLFYSVGIGQISSEVPQNLSASRPQDRQFILSSKKLLLSDSGFYLCAWAGQWNLMNTEAFFGQGTRLTVV.

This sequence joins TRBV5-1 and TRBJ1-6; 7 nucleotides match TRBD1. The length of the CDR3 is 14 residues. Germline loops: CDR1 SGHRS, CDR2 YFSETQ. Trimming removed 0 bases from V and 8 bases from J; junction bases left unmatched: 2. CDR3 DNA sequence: TGCGCCAGCAGCTTGGACCAGGGGGATTCACCCCTCCACTTT. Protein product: CASSLDQGDSPLHF.

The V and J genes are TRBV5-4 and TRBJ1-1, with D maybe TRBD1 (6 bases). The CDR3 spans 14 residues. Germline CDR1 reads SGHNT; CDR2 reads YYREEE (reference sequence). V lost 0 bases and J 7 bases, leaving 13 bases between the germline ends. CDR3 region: CASSLAQGLSEAFF. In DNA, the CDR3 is TGTGCCAGCAGCTTGGCCCAGGGGCTAAGTGAAGCTTTCTTT.

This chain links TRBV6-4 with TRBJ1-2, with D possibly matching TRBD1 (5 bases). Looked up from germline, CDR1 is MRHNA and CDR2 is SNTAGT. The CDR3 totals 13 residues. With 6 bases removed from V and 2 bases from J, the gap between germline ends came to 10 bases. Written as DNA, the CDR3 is TGTGCCAGCAGCGAGGGGCCCAACTATGGCTACACCTTC. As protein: CASSEGPNYGYTF.

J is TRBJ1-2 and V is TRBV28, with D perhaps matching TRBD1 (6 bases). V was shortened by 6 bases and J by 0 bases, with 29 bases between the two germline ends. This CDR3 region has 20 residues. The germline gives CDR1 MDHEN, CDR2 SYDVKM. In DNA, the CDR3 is TGTGCCAGCAGGGCAGGACAGCCTTATGACCGAGGGGCAGCTAACTATGGCTACACCTTC. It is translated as CASRAGQPYDRGAANYGYTF.

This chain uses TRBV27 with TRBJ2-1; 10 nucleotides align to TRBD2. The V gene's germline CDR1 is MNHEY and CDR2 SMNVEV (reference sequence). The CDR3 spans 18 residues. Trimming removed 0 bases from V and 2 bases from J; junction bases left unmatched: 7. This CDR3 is CASSLSSLAGGPYNEQFF. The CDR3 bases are TGTGCCAGCAGTTTATCGTCCTTAGCGGGGGGACCCTACAATGAGCAGTTCTTC.